The present T cell receptor beta chain was sequenced within a study of long-term antiretroviral therapy in people with HIV. Study findings and constraints: Information on adherence, resistance and therapy changes was unavailable. HIV repertoires covered narrower CDR3 length ranges than controls did. Patients on ART gained diversity, which nonetheless stayed below transplant donor controls.

With V trimmed by 3 bases and J by 4 bases, 10 bases remained unmatched. The germline CDR1 and CDR2 sequences are SGHNT and YYREEE (reference sequence). The CDR3 covers 17 residues. To note about this clone: Its antigen is not known.

Without exception, participants with HIV were treated in the United States. immunoSEQ v3.0 was run at survey level. The repertoire was sequenced with immunoSEQ multiplex PCR; TCRdb's copy has only in-frame clones and lacks some. The table includes about 25,000 clones, roughly 80% detected once. The chain joins TRBV5-4 to TRBJ1-2, with TRBD1 matching over 12 bases. This receptor was identified in a man aged 30 to 39 with HIV. The source was unsorted PBMCs, collected 2.1 years after starting antiretroviral therapy. The CDR3 sequence is CASSSGQGAPTVYGYTF. CDR3 sequence (DNA): TGTGCCAGCAGCTCGGGACAGGGGGCCCCTACCGTCTATGGCTACACCTTC.